These T cell receptor beta chains were read from a single sample in a study of shared clonotypes between healthy human individuals. Measured with immunoSEQ multiplex PCR; TCRdb has only the in-frame clones, and not every one. This sample has millions of clones; 90% to 95% occur once, and the top ten carry more than 0.1%. The specimen sequenced was naive CD4+ T cells sorted from blood. These receptors were collected from a man aged 18 to 30 in good health. Both conserved end residues are part of each CDR3. Clone size appears in some rows only: once, few, many, or a class for an expanded clone.

clone size: NA
V gene: TRBV10-3
J gene: TRBJ2-7
CDR3 protein: CAISESQGLAGSYEQYF

clone size: NA
V gene: TRBV6-6
J gene: TRBJ2-1
CDR3 protein: CASSYSLTSGNEQFF

clone size: NA
V gene: TRBV2
J gene: TRBJ2-7
CDR3 protein: CASCLTGLAGGWQYF

clone size: NA
V gene: TRBV25-1
J gene: TRBJ2-1
CDR3 protein: CASRAGMGIYNEQFF

clone size: NA
V gene: TRBV5-8
J gene: TRBJ2-5
CDR3 protein: CASSLGQGEQETQYF

clone size: NA
V gene: TRBV7-2
J gene: TRBJ1-6
CDR3 protein: CASSLGAGGDSPLHF

clone size: NA
V gene: TRBV30
J gene: TRBJ1-1
CDR3 protein: CAWTLTGDTEAFF

clone size: NA
V gene: TRBV19
J gene: TRBJ1-5
CDR3 protein: CASRNLGNQPQHF

clone size: NA
V gene: TRBV4-2
J gene: TRBJ1-4
CDR3 protein: CASSRRGEGEKLFF

clone size: NA
V gene: TRBV30
J gene: TRBJ1-4
CDR3 protein: CAWRAGGLTNEKLFF

clone size: NA
V gene: TRBV7-2
J gene: TRBJ2-4
CDR3 protein: CASSLGTALAKNIQYF

clone size: NA
V gene: TRBV30
J gene: TRBJ1-5
CDR3 protein: CAWSVGGVGNQPQHF

clone size: NA
V gene: TRBV1
J gene: TRBJ1-3
CDR3 protein: CTSSQRPGHFRKTLSRSGNTIYF

clone size: once
V gene: TRBV4-1
J gene: TRBJ2-5
CDR3 protein: CASSQLGQQETQYF